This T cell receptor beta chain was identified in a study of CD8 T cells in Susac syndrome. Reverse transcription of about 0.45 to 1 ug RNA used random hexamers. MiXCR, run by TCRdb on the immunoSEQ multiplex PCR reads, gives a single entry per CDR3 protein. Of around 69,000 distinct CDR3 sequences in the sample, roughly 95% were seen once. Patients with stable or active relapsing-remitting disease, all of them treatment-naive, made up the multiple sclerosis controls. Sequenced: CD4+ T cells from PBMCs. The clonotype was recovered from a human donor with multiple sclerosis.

The CDR3: CASSSPGQHYGYTF. CDR3 DNA sequence: TGTGCCAGCAGTTCCCCGGGACAGCACTATGGCTACACCTTC. The J gene is TRBJ1-2, the V gene TRBV6-2 or TRBV6-3, with TRBD1 identical over 7 bases. This CDR3 spans 14 amino acids. Trimming removed 4 bases from V and 3 bases from J; junction bases left unmatched: 5. The germline V gene encodes CDR1 MNHEY and CDR2 SVGEGT.